This is a list of T cell receptor beta chains from one sample in a study of T-cell reconstitution after alpha-beta-depleted transplantation in children. TCRdb reprocessed the PCR reads via MiXCR and lists one record per CDR3 protein. The sample carries about 420,000 distinct CDR3 sequences, around 16% recorded once. This material consisted of PBMCs, mostly from graft donor cells, taken 360 days after TCRalphabeta/CD19-depleted stem cell transplant. Receptors originate from a boy less than two years old who had a stem cell transplant for Wiskott-Aldrich syndrome, so the T cells may come from the graft donor. Each CDR3 is given with its conserved first and last residue. The order of the fields is D gene, clone size, J gene, V gene, CDR3 DNA, CDR3 protein. The D gene is left open where the match is weak. Clone size is shown for a subset of rows, as once, few, many or a class of expanded clone.

- few TRBJ2-4 TRBV7-2 TGTGCCAGCAGCTTAAGGGCGCCTACCTTAGCCAAAAACATTCAGTACTTC CASSLRAPTLAKNIQYF
- - TRBJ2-7 TRBV19 TGTGCCAGTAGTCCACCGGGATTTTGGAGGGACAGAGCCTACGAGCAGTACTTC CASSPPGFWRDRAYEQYF
TRBD1 - TRBJ2-5 TRBV12-3/TRBV12-4 TGTGCCAGCAGTCCATGGGGACAGCACCAAGAGACCCAGTACTTC CASSPWGQHQETQYF
TRBD1 few TRBJ2-7 TRBV20-1 TGCAGTGCTAGTACGGACAGGGCCTACGAGCAGTACTTC CSASTDRAYEQYF
- many TRBJ1-4 TRBV5-1 TGCGCCAGCAGCTTGGGACGGCTTAATGAAAAACTGTTTTTT CASSLGRLNEKLFF
TRBD2 - TRBJ2-7 TRBV30 TGTGCCTGGAGCCCCATAGCGGGGGGGCTCTACGAGCAGTACTTC CAWSPIAGGLYEQYF
- many TRBJ2-3 TRBV4-2 TGTGCCAGCAGCCATGCAGATACGCAGTATTTT CASSHADTQYF
- - TRBJ1-5 TRBV20-1 TGCAGTGCTATCGTCCATTCTAGCAATCAGCCCCAGCATTTT CSAIVHSSNQPQHF
- few TRBJ2-7 TRBV5-1 TGCGCCAGCAAAACGTCGGGGTCTTACGAGCAGTACTTC CASKTSGSYEQYF
- - TRBJ2-1 TRBV5-1 TGCGCCAGCAGCCTATTAGCGAGAATATCCATCAATGAGCAGTTCTTC CASSLLARISINEQFF
- - TRBJ2-7 TRBV12-3/TRBV12-4 TGTGCCAGCGCAACCGTACGTGAGCAGTACTTC CASATVREQYF
TRBD2 - TRBJ2-7 TRBV6-1 TGTGCCAGCAGGGCAGCGGGAGGGCCTTACGAGCAGTACTTC CASRAAGGPYEQYF
- - TRBJ2-1 TRBV20-1 TGCAGTGCTAGACGGCAGGGTGGCAATGAGCAGTTCTTC CSARRQGGNEQFF
- - TRBJ2-4 TRBV11-2 TGTGCCAGCAGCTTAGATCGCACAGGGAGGACCAAAAACATTCAGTACTTC CASSLDRTGRTKNIQYF
- - TRBJ2-1 TRBV12-3/TRBV12-4 TGTGCCAGCAGTTTACGGAGAAATGAGCAGTTCTTC CASSLRRNEQFF
TRBD2 - TRBJ2-1 TRBV20-1 TGCAGTGCTGGCCCGACTAGCGGGTGGGGGAATGAGCAGTTCTTC CSAGPTSGWGNEQFF
- - TRBJ2-2 TRBV6-1 TGTGCCAGCAGCCAACTCTTATCCGGGGAGCTGTTTTTT CASSQLLSGELFF
- - TRBJ2-7 TRBV4-1 TGCGCCAGCAGCCAAGACCCAGTTTCTTTCTACGAGCAGTACTTC CASSQDPVSFYEQYF
- - TRBJ1-2 TRBV12-3/TRBV12-4 TGTGCCAGCAGTTTAGGGTCTTGGGTCTATGGCTACACCTTC CASSLGSWVYGYTF
TRBD2 few TRBJ2-3 TRBV10-3 TGTGCCATCAGCCGACTAGCGGGGGTCACAGATACGCAGTATTTT CAISRLAGVTDTQYF
TRBD1 - TRBJ2-6 TRBV2 TGTGCCAGCAGGGATCGGACAGGGATATCAGGGGCCAACGTCCTGACTTTC CASRDRTGISGANVLTF
- - TRBJ2-2 TRBV7-2 TGTGCCAGTACGCGAAAGGCTTTTGGAGCCGGGGAGCTGTTTTTT CASTRKAFGAGELFF
TRBD1 - TRBJ2-7 TRBV5-1 TGCGCCAGCAGCTTGGGGGGACAGCCCTACGAGCAGTACTTC CASSLGGQPYEQYF
- few TRBJ2-3 TRBV12-3/TRBV12-4 TGTGCCAGCAGTCATTACATTAGCACAGATACGCAGTATTTT CASSHYISTDTQYF
- few TRBJ2-1 TRBV5-1 TGCGCCAGCAGCTCCGCCCCCCGAACCACAGGGAACGAGCAGTTCTTC CASSSAPRTTGNEQFF
TRBD1 - TRBJ2-4 TRBV6-6 TGTGCCAGCACTGGGGGACAGGGTAGCATTCAGTACTTC CASTGGQGSIQYF
- few TRBJ2-7 TRBV3-1 TGTGCCAGCAGCCCTCGTTTGGGTCCATTCTACGAGCAGTACTTC CASSPRLGPFYEQYF
TRBD2 - TRBJ2-1 TRBV11-1 TGTGCCAGCAGCTTAGCCGTATTAGCGGGAGGAGTCTGGGATGAGCAGTTCTTC CASSLAVLAGGVWDEQFF
- - TRBJ2-2 TRBV15 TGTGCCACCAGCAGAGAGCCCGGCCGGACACCCACCGGGGAGCTGTTTTTT CATSREPGRTPTGELFF
- few TRBJ2-7 TRBV5-1 TGCGCCAGCAGGTCTAGGGCCACAGGGACCGGCTCCTACGAGCAGTACTTC CASRSRATGTGSYEQYF
- few TRBJ2-1 TRBV2 TGTGCCAGCAGTGAAGGCCCAGGGTTGTACAATGAGCAGTTCTTC CASSEGPGLYNEQFF
- few TRBJ2-7 TRBV6-5 TGTGCCAGCAGTTACTCAAAGATGGATAACTCCTACGAGCAGTACTTC CASSYSKMDNSYEQYF
TRBD1 - TRBJ2-1 TRBV10-3 TGTGCCATCGGCAGGGGGAACAATGAGCAGTTCTTC CAIGRGNNEQFF
- - TRBJ2-7 TRBV7-6 TGTGCCAGCAGAAAGCCGGGACTGGTCTCCTACGAGCAGTACTTC CASRKPGLVSYEQYF
- - TRBJ2-5 TRBV6-1 TGTGCCAGCAGGGCCTTAGCGGAGGCCCAAGAGACCCAGTACTTC CASRALAEAQETQYF
- few TRBJ2-1 TRBV7-8 TGTGCCAGCAGCTTTCGGAGGAGCTCCTACAATGAGCAGTTCTTC CASSFRRSSYNEQFF
- - TRBJ2-5 TRBV12-3/TRBV12-4 TGTGCCAGCAGTGAGGACTGGGGGAGGCAAGAGACCCAGTACTTC CASSEDWGRQETQYF
TRBD1 - TRBJ2-1 TRBV10-3 TGTGCCTCCCGGGACAGCACTTACAATGAGCAGTTCTTC CASRDSTYNEQFF
TRBD2 - TRBJ2-7 TRBV6-6 TGTGCCAGCAGTACCCGGGAGGCCAAGCAGTACTTC CASSTREAKQYF